The rows below give T cell receptor beta chains drawn from one sample of a study of blood T cell repertoires in COVID-19. Assay used: immunoSEQ multiplex PCR; TCRdb lists only in-frame clones, some missing. Altogether more than 50,000 clones are present, around four fifths being singletons, with the ten largest covering roughly 2%. The sample was peripheral blood. These receptors all come from a woman aged 55-69 years with acute or convalescent COVID-19. Both conserved end residues are part of each CDR3. The order of the fields is CDR3 protein, V gene.

CASSLRQGGNSPLHF TRBV13
CSASSGMFSGANVLTF TRBV20-1
CASSLVLDRAGIAFF TRBV7-2
CASTTGYDQPQHF TRBV2
CASSPRTSGGYGEQFF TRBV7-2
CASVPDSGNEQFF TRBV9
CASSLGQTYGYTF TRBV3-1/TRBV3-2
CASSSSTADRGYTF TRBV6-5
CASSARQESTDTQYF TRBV5-4
CASSMGYRGHGELFF TRBV5-1
CASSPPPRGRANYGYTF TRBV18
CASSLTAGPTEAFF TRBV7-3
CASSQLAWGRDYGYTF TRBV14
CASKAHRGQSSGNTIYF TRBV19
CASSSLKALGLAGVSETQYF TRBV28
CASSPGLAGTQETQYF TRBV5-8
CASSETAPDSVWDQPQHF TRBV2
CASIFRGQGGYTF TRBV2
CASSPGQGATGGHYGYTF TRBV10-1
CASSSTPGRKVEKLFF TRBV27
CASSLYRGNYGYTF TRBV3-1/TRBV3-2
CSVEPPGSTRGGEQFF TRBV29-1
CSVEKAGTDTQYF TRBV29-1
CASSHTGWGQNEKLFF TRBV4-2
CASSLLEDSPLHF TRBV7-9
CASSSASGTNTGELFF TRBV7-9
CASSLRTGGRDSPLHF TRBV5-6